This T cell receptor (beta chain) comes out of a study of CD8 T cells in Susac syndrome. Whole-study context: Blood was drawn from Susac syndrome patients while they were therapy-naive, on corticosteroids, or on intravenous immunoglobulin alone.

About this clonotype itself: The antigen is unknown.

RNA in amounts of roughly 0.5 to 1 ug was reverse transcribed with random hexamers. The CDR3 of TCR beta was amplified by immunoSEQ multiplex PCR across 54 Vbeta and 13 Jbeta. TCRdb redid the calling of the immunoSEQ multiplex PCR reads with MiXCR, one entry per CDR3 protein. The sample yields about 120,000 distinct CDR3 sequences, around 94% seen once. CD8+ and CD4+ T cells circulating in blood were sequenced for TCR beta. The CDR3 sequence is 13 residues long. CDR1 GTSNPN and CDR2 SVGIG come from the germline V gene (reference sequence). The ends were cut back, 2 bases at V and 5 bases at J, with 11 bases in the middle. Study observations and caveats: Detection of Susac-specific public clones gave some 17 in total CD8+ repertoires and roughly five in CD8+ TEMRA repertoires.

This sequence originates from a human donor with Susac syndrome. This sequence joins TRBV30 and TRBJ2-3; D is perhaps TRBD1 (5 bases). The sequenced sample was CD8+ T cells from PBMCs. CDR3 DNA sequence: TGTGCCTGGAGTTTGTCCCAGGGAGATACGCAGTATTTT. Amino acids: CAWSLSQGDTQYF.